This paragraph covers one TCR beta chain sequence. The antigen remains undetermined. Sequencing was performed with immunoSEQ multiplex PCR; in TCRdb, only in-frame clones are kept and a portion is missing. In the table there are tens of thousands of clones, approximately 78% of which are singletons. This sample stems from a study of a mutant IDH1 vaccine in newly diagnosed glioma. As for the study in general: Beforehand, treatment had been radiotherapy, temozolomide, or both; the majority received both. General study results and limits: Pseudoprogression looked unconnected to shifts in top peripheral T cell clonotypes. Vaccine-induced immune responses occurred in 93.3% of patients.

Per germline, CDR1 SEHNR and CDR2 FQNEAQ (reference sequence). The length of the CDR3 is 13 residues. The V segment lost 5 bases and the J segment 1 base; nucleotides outside the gene matches: 1. Documented time point: baseline, week 1 (first vaccination visit). Treatment in this sample: pre-vaccination baseline after standard-of-care therapy. New IDH1-mutant, ATRX-lost WHO grade 3 or 4 astrocytomas occurred in donors. The J gene is TRBJ2-5, the V gene TRBV7-9; 7 bases are shared with TRBD1. Sequenced material: PBMCs, taken from a glioma patient treated with radiotherapy, temozolomide or both. The clonotype originates from a man aged 18 to 30 with glioma. This CDR3 is CASSTGAQETQYF. DNA of the CDR3: TGTGCCAGCAGCACAGGGGCCCAAGAGACCCAGTACTTC.